This T cell receptor (beta chain) is from a study of CD8 T cells in Susac syndrome (dated by TCRdb to the late 2010s). As for the study more broadly: Repertoire sequencing was used to test whether CD8+ T cell activation and differentiation in Susac syndrome was antigen driven.

Paper-wide results and their limitations: The number of individuals in the TCR sequencing and HLA analysis was acknowledged as relatively small.

Turning to this clonotype: Its antigen is not yet known. Base qualities are not at hand, and no much larger clone is one base apart.

Peripheral blood CD8+ and CD4+ T cells from healthy donors, Susac syndrome patients and multiple sclerosis patients were profiled using high-throughput TCR beta sequencing. Multiple sclerosis controls were treatment-naive patients with stable or active relapsing-remitting disease fulfilling revised McDonald criteria. Bulk CD8+ and CD4+ T cells were purified by magnetic negative isolation, while CD8+ TEMRA cells were enriched using FACS. Blood was drawn into EDTA tubes, processed within 24 hours, and PBMCs were isolated by density gradient centrifugation. PBMCs destined for TCR sequencing were cryopreserved in liquid nitrogen and later thawed in a 37 °C water bath. Purity of sorted or isolated CD4+, CD8+ and CD8+ TEMRA cells was at least 90%. RNA was extracted with the RNeasy kit and roughly 0.5 to 1 ug was reverse transcribed using random hexamers. The immunoSEQ multiplex PCR assay, covering 54 Vbeta and 13 Jbeta segments, was used to amplify TCR beta CDR3 regions. PCR amplification bias was corrected by using a synthetic template baseline for primer optimization and computational correction. Turning to the authors' computational methods: Reads were annotated to V, D and J genes according to IMGT and were analyzed with immunoSEQ Analyzer, with only productive sequences retained. Clonality was computed as one minus Shannon entropy normalized by log2 of the number of productive unique sequences. Public and private clones were assessed among the 100 most prevalent clones of each patient and control. Clones were defined as Susac-specific if absent from the healthy and MS cohorts, from over a thousand published viral clones and from other ImmuneACCESS disease sequences. TCRdb applied fastp at Q25 and MiXCR to the public reads, then kept only in-frame beta chains. Each entry is one CDR3 protein sequence, shown with its most common DNA and genes. The V and J calls were not made by the authors but by TCRdb's processing. This sample lists around 77,000 distinct CDR3 sequences; over 90% were detected once. 0.11% of the sample is held by the ten biggest clonotypes.

Cut back by 2 bases and 0 bases, the V and J ends lie 11 bases apart. From cysteine to phenylalanine, the CDR3 is 15 amino acids long. Just CDR3 DNA is preserved here, 45 bases in frame from base 1. CDR1 and CDR2 are read off the germline V gene (reference sequence) as LNHDA and SQIVND. Sequenced material: CD4+ T cells from PBMCs. The chain is encoded by TRBV19 joined to TRBJ2-7, with a tentative D call of TRBD1 or TRBD2, each matching 5 bases. This receptor was identified in a human donor with multiple sclerosis. The sequenced DNA is TGTGCCAGTAGTATACCGGGACGGAGCTCCTACGAGCAGTACTTC. This yields the protein CASSIPGRSSYEQYF.